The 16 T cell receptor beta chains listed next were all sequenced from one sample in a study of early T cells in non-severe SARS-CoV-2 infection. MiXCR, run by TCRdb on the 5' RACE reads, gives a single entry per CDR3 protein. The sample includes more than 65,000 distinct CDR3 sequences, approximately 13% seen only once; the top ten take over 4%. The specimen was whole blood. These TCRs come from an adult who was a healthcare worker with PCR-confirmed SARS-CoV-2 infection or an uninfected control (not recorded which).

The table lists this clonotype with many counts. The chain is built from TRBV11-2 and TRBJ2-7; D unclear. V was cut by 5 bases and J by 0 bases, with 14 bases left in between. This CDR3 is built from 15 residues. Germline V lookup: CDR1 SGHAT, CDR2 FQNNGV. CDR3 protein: CASSIAAPSSYEQYF. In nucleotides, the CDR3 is TGTGCCAGCAGCATCGCCGCCCCGAGCTCCTACGAGCAGTACTTC.

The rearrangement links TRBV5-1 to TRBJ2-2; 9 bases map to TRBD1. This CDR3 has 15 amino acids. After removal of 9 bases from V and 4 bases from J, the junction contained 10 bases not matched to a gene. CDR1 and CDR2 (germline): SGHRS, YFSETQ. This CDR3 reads CATSNATGGTGELFF. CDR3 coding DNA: TGCGCCACCTCTAATGCGACAGGGGGCACCGGGGAGCTGTTTTTT.

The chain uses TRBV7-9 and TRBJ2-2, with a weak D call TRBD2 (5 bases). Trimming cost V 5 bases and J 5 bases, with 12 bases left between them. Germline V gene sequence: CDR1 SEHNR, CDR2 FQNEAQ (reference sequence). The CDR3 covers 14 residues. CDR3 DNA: TGTGCCAGCAGCCACCGGACGGGGACCGGGGAGCTGTTTTTT. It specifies CASSHRTGTGELFF.

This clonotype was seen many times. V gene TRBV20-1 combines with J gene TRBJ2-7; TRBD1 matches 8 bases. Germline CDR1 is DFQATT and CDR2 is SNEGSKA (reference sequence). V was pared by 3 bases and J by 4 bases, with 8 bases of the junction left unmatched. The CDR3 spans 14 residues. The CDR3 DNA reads TGCAGTGCTAGGCCCCGACAGGGGAATTACGAGCAGTACTTC. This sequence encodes CSARPRQGNYEQYF.

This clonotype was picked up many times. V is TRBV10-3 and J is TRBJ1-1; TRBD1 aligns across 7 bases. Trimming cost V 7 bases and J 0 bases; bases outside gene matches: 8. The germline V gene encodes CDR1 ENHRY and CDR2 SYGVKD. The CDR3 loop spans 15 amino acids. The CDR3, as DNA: TGTGCCATCAAGTTGCAGGGGGACATGAACACTGAAGCTTTCTTT. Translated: CAIKLQGDMNTEAFF.

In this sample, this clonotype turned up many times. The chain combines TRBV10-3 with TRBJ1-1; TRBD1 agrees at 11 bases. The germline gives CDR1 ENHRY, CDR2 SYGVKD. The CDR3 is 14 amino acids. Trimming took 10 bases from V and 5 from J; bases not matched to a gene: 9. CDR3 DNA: TGTGCCACCCGTGCGGGACAGGGGGTAACTGAAGCTTTCTTT. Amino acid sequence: CATRAGQGVTEAFF.

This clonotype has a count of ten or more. The CDR3 region has the DNA TGTGCCAGCAGCGTAGAACTGGGTACCGAGCAGTACTTC. This translates into CASSVELGTEQYF. This sequence joins TRBV9 and TRBJ2-7; D is ambiguous. CDR3 length: 13 residues. V lost 0 bases and J 6 bases, leaving 10 bases between the germline ends. Germline CDR1 and CDR2: SGDLS and YYNGEE.

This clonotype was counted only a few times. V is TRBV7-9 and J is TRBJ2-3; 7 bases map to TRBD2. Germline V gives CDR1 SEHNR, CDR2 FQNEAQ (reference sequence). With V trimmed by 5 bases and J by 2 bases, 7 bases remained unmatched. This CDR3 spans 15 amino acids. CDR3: CASSPGLLNTDTQYF. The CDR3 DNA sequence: TGTGCCAGCAGCCCGGGACTACTAAACACAGATACGCAGTATTTT. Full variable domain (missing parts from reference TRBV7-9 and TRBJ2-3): DTGVSQNPRHKITKRGQNVTFRCDPISEHNRLYWYRQTLGQGPEFLTYFQNEAQLEKSRLLSDRFSAERPKGSFSTLEIQRTEQGDSAMYLCASSPGLLNTDTQYFGPGTRLTVL.

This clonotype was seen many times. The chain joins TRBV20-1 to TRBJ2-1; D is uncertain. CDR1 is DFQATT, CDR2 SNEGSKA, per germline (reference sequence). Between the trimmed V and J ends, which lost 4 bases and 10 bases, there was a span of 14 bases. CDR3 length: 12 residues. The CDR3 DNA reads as TGCAGTGCTATCGGTCAGGTTGAGGAGCAGTTCTTC. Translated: CSAIGQVEEQFF.

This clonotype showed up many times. Here the CDR3 reads CASSLSPAGVEYEQYF. The DNA of the CDR3 is TGTGCCAGCAGTTTGAGTCCTGCGGGAGTAGAATACGAGCAGTACTTC. The V and J genes are TRBV27 and TRBJ2-7; 7 positions agree with TRBD2. This CDR3 spans 16 amino acids. V shed 3 bases and J 4 bases; nucleotides not matched to a gene: 12. Germline V gene lookup returns CDR1 MNHEY and CDR2 SMNVEV (reference sequence).

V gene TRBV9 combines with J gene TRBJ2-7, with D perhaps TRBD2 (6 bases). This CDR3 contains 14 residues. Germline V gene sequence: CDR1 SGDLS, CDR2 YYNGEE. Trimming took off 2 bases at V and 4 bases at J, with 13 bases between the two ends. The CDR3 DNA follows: TGTGCCAGCAGCGTCCGGACTACCAATTACGAGCAGTACTTC. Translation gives CASSVRTTNYEQYF.

The CDR3 DNA sequence: TGTGCCAGTAGCCGGGGACAGCCTAATGAAAAACTGTTTTTT. Protein product: CASSRGQPNEKLFF. The chain couples TRBV19 to TRBJ1-4, with 7 bases matching TRBD1. Trimming at V came to 6 bases and at J to 3 bases, leaving 4 bases not matched to a gene. Germline V gene lookup returns CDR1 LNHDA and CDR2 SQIVND (reference sequence). This CDR3 spans 14 amino acids.

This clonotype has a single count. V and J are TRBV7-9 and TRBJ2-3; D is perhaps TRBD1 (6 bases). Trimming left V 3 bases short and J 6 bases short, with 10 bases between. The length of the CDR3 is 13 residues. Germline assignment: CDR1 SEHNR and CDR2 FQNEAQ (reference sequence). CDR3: CASSFFQGDTQYF. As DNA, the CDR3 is TGTGCCAGCAGCTTTTTCCAGGGGGATACGCAGTATTTT.

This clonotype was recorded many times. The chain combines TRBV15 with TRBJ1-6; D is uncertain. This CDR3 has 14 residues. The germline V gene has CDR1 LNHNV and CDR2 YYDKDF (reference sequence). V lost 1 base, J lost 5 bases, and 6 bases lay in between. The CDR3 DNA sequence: TGTGCCACCAGCAGAGTATCGGATAATTCACCCCTCCACTTT. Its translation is CATSRVSDNSPLHF.

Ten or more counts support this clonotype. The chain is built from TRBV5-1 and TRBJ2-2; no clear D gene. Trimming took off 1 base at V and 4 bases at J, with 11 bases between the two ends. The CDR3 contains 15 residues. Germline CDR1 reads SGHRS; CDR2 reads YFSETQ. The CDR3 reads CASSLSVRVTGELFF. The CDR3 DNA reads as TGCGCCAGCAGCTTGAGTGTACGAGTCACCGGGGAGCTGTTTTTT.

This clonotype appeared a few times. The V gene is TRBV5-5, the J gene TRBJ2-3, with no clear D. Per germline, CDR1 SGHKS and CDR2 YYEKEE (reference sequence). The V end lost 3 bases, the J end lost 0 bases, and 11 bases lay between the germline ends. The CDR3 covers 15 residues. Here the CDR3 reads CASSYPSTSTDTQYF. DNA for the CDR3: TGTGCCAGCAGCTACCCTTCCACTAGCACAGATACGCAGTATTTT. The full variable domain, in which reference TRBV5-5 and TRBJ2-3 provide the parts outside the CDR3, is DAGVTQSPTHLIKTRGQQVTLRCSPISGHKSVSWYQQVLGQGPQFIFQYYEKEERGRGNFPDRFSARQFPNYSSELNVNALLLGDSALYLCASSYPSTSTDTQYFGPGTRLTVL.